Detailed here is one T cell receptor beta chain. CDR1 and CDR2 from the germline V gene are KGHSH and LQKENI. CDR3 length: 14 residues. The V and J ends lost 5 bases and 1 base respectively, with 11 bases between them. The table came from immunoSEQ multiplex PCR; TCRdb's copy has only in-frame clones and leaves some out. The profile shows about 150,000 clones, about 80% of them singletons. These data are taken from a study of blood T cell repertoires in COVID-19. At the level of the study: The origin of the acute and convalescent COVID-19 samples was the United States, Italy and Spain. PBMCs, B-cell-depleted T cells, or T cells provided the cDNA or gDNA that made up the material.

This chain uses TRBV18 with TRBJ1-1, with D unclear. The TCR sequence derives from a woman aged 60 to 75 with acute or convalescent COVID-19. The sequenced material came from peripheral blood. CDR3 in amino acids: CASSSFGKNTEAFF. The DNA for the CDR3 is TGTGCCAGCTCATCCTTCGGGAAGAACACTGAAGCTTTCTTT. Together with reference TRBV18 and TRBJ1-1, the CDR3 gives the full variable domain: NAGVMQNPRHLVRRRGQEARLRCSPMKGHSHVYWYRQLPEEGLKFMVYLQKENIIDESGMPKERFSAEFPKEGPSILRIQQVVRGDSAAYFCASSSFGKNTEAFFGQGTRLTVV.